This T cell receptor (beta chain) was found in a study of human T cells and chemical hapten exposure. In the study overall: Among samples, TCR yields varied mainly because of small differences in pooled library volume.

Time point of the sample: patch test 1, 2 weeks after DPC sensitization. The treatment: therapeutic diphenylcyclopropenone sensitization with weekly scalp DPC. TCRdb recomputed calls from the RACE reads with MiXCR, one row per CDR3 protein. The top ten hold 6% to 8% of the sample, which has some 180,000 distinct CDR3 sequences, 20% to 25% seen once. This clonotype has only a few counts. CDR1 LNHNV and CDR2 YYDKDF come from the germline V gene (reference sequence). V was cut by 0 bases and J by 0 bases, with 9 bases left in between. The CDR3 covers 16 residues. This sequence originates from a woman aged 50 to 65 with alopecia areata. Some clones in this sample may be carry-over from other donors' samples. This chain connects TRBV15 to TRBJ1-3; no firm D call. The input for sequencing was whole blood, taken in connection with sensitization to the hapten diphenylcyclopropenone (DPC). The CDR3 spells CATSREAGRSGNTIYF. The DNA of the CDR3 is TGTGCCACCAGCAGAGAGGCAGGCCGCTCTGGAAACACCATATATTTT.